Shown below are 4 T cell receptor beta chains from a single sample sequenced in a study of OX40 agonist ivuxolimab in advanced cancers. Sequenced by immunoSEQ multiplex PCR; TCRdb stores in-frame clones only, minus some. The sample includes 87,000 or so clones, under 85% of them seen just once. Sequencing was performed on CD4+ or CD8+ T cells sorted from blood, taken in a trial of the OX40 agonist ivuxolimab. Source of these receptors: an adult with an advanced solid tumor such as melanoma, head and neck, liver or kidney cancer.

This clone was seen a single time. The V gene is TRBV28, the J gene TRBJ2-1; 8 positions match TRBD1. The CDR3 loop spans 14 amino acids. The J segment lost 3 bases and the V segment lost 6 bases, leaving 4 bases of the junction unmatched. Per germline, CDR1 MDHEN and CDR2 SYDVKM. CDR3 sequence: CASSFTGGYNEQFF. For the CDR3, the DNA is TGTGCCAGCAGCTTTACAGGGGGCTACAATGAGCAGTTCTTC.

This sequence joins TRBV7-9 and TRBJ1-1, with D possibly matching TRBD1 (5 bases). Germline CDR1 and CDR2: SEHNR and FQNEAQ (reference sequence). V lost 5 bases to trimming and J lost 8 bases, with 15 bases between them. The CDR3 length is 13 residues. CDR3 loop: CASSADNLMEAFF. The CDR3 nucleotides are TGTGCCAGCAGCGCGGACAATTTAATGGAAGCTTTCTTT.

The J gene is TRBJ2-7, the V gene TRBV2, with 10 nucleotides matching TRBD2. Germline CDR1 reads SNHLY; CDR2 reads FYNNEI. The CDR3 covers 18 residues. The V and J ends lost 0 bases and 4 bases, in that order; junction bases with no gene match: 12. The DNA of the CDR3 is TGTGCCAGCAGTGAAGCGCCGCTAGCGGGAGTCGGAGCGTACGAGCAGTACTTC. It yields the protein CASSEAPLAGVGAYEQYF.

The V call is TRBV4-2, the J call TRBJ1-1; TRBD1 agrees at 7 bases. The germline V gene encodes CDR1 LGHNA and CDR2 YNFKEQ. The CDR3 runs 14 residues. V gave up 0 bases and J gave up 6 bases; unmatched junction bases: 4. CDR3 nucleotides: TGTGCCAGCAGCCAAGATCTCGGACAGGCTGAAGCTTTCTTT. This codes for CASSQDLGQAEAFF.